Here is one T cell receptor (beta chain) with its context. Its target is not known. At one end the junction does not follow the germline gene, possibly because of a read error. The data were obtained in a study of cytomegalovirus exposure and HLA in healthy donors. Study-wide results and caveats: Per a prior analysis, the majority of TCR beta V segments were productive roughly 87% or roughly 30% of the time.

60 Vbeta and 13 Jbeta primers were used in PCR. Clones were sequenced by immunoSEQ multiplex PCR, and TCRdb holds only the in-frame ones, with some missing. The sample lists 120,000 or so clones; roughly 75% were seen once. The CDR3 spans 15 residues. Looked up from germline, CDR1 is SEHNR and CDR2 is FQNEAQ (reference sequence). The origin of this receptor is a woman aged 45-59 years in good health and CMV-seronegative. V and J are TRBV7-9 and TRBJ1-2; D may be TRBD1 (6 bases). The specimen was PBMCs. The CDR3 loop is CSSSRSDRSNYGYTF. The CDR3 DNA reads as TGTTCCAGCAGCCGATCCGACAGGAGTAACTATGGCTACACCTTC.